The 20 T cell receptor beta chains given below trace back to one sample, sequenced in a study of post-analysis software for immune sequencing data. Findings and limits, study-wide: Four or five TRBV segments were more frequent in patients than controls; TRBV5-6, TRBV5-1 and TRBV20-1 belonged to this group.

Which antigens these TCRs recognize remains unknown. Every TCR beta cDNA library bore unique molecular identifiers. Using its own MiXCR run on the PCR reads, TCRdb lists one record per CDR3 protein. The sample yields hundreds of thousands of distinct CDR3 sequences, approximately 50% seen once. The source material was blood. The receptors were gathered from a girl under 18 with multiple sclerosis.

This clonotype was observed a handful of times. The genes are TRBV20-1 and TRBJ2-3; D call uncertain. The CDR3 extends over 14 amino acids. The V gene's germline CDR1 is DFQATT and CDR2 SNEGSKA (reference sequence). Deletions cut 1 base from V and 4 bases from J, with 12 bases between. The CDR3: CSARGAVRADTQYF. DNA for the CDR3: TGCAGTGCTAGAGGGGCGGTCCGAGCAGATACGCAGTATTTT.

This clonotype has a single count. The rearrangement joins TRBV20-1 to TRBJ1-1; D gene ambiguous. This CDR3 comprises 13 residues. V was shortened by 6 bases and J by 0 bases, with 11 bases between the two germline ends. Germline V lookup: CDR1 DFQATT, CDR2 SNEGSKA (reference sequence). For the CDR3, the DNA is TGCAGTGCCCTCGACGGCATGAACACTGAAGCTTTCTTT. Translation gives CSALDGMNTEAFF.

The CDR3, as DNA: TGCAGCGTTGCGGTGACAGGTGTTCCCGAGCAGTACTTC. Translation gives CSVAVTGVPEQYF. This sequence joins TRBV29-1 and TRBJ2-7; D is perhaps TRBD1 (6 bases). CDR3 length: 13 residues. Trimming left V 4 bases short and J 6 bases short, with 16 bases between. Germline V CDR1 and CDR2: SQVTM, ANQGSEA.

The genes are TRBV20-1 and TRBJ2-5; tentatively, D is TRBD1 (5 bases). The length of the CDR3 is 13 residues. Germline CDR1 DFQATT, CDR2 SNEGSKA (reference sequence). The V gene lost 4 bases and the J gene lost 5 bases, with 14 bases spanning the gap. The CDR3 sequence: CSATSQGGETQYF. CDR3 bases: TGCAGTGCTACGAGCCAGGGTGGGGAGACCCAGTACTTC.

The chain uses TRBV3-1 and TRBJ2-2; D is uncertain. The CDR3 loop spans 14 amino acids. From germline, CDR1 is LGHDT and CDR2 YNNKEL (reference sequence). Between the trimmed V and J ends, which lost 0 bases and 5 bases, there was a span of 7 bases. CDR3 region: CASSQESVTGELFF. CDR3 nucleotides: TGTGCCAGCAGCCAAGAAAGCGTTACCGGGGAGCTGTTTTTT.

This chain links TRBV7-9 with TRBJ2-7; D could derive from TRBD1 or TRBD2 (6 bases each). V was trimmed by 1 base and J by 2 bases, leaving 15 bases between them. This CDR3 region has 16 residues. The germline CDR1 and CDR2 sequences are SEHNR and FQNEAQ (reference sequence). The CDR3 loop is CASSLVSGGFPYEQYF. CDR3 nucleotide sequence: TGTGCCAGCAGCTTAGTCTCCGGGGGCTTTCCCTACGAGCAGTACTTC.

The chain links TRBV7-2 to TRBJ2-7; 7 positions agree with TRBD2. V was clipped by 7 bases and J by 3 bases; unmatched bases: 9. The germline V gene encodes CDR1 SGHTA and CDR2 FQGNSA. The CDR3 consists of 14 residues. This CDR3 is CASTLQRGLYEQYF. In DNA form, the CDR3 reads TGTGCCAGCACCCTGCAGCGGGGCCTCTACGAGCAGTACTTC.

This chain joins TRBV2 and TRBJ1-5; D possibly corresponds to TRBD1 (6 bases). Trimming took 6 bases from V and 6 from J, leaving 18 bases between them. The CDR3 contains 15 residues. Germline CDR1 and CDR2: SNHLY and FYNNEI. The CDR3 region is CASRATSGDGQPQHF. In nucleotides, the CDR3 is TGTGCCAGCAGGGCTACTTCAGGGGACGGTCAGCCCCAGCATTTT.

This chain links TRBV2 with TRBJ2-1; 13 bases align to TRBD2. The CDR3 sequence is 18 residues long. V was pared by 6 bases and J by 0 bases, with 8 bases of the junction left unmatched. Germline V gene lookup returns CDR1 SNHLY and CDR2 FYNNEI. CDR3: CASRPGTSGISSYNEQFF. In nucleotides, the CDR3 is TGTGCCAGCAGGCCCGGGACTAGCGGGATCAGCTCCTACAATGAGCAGTTCTTC.

This clonotype was seen a few times. The rearrangement joins TRBV12-3 or TRBV12-4 to TRBJ2-7; TRBD2 matches 8 bases. Germline trimming cut 5 bases from V and 6 bases from J; bases unmatched to any gene: 12. The CDR3 runs 15 residues. In DNA, the CDR3 is TGTGCCAGCAGTGGGCCCGGGAGGGGGACCCTCGAGCAGTACTTC. Translating gives CASSGPGRGTLEQYF.

The V gene is TRBV6-2 or TRBV6-3, the J gene TRBJ2-1; no clear D gene. Germline CDR1 MNHEY, CDR2 SVGEGT. The V and J ends lost 3 bases and 9 bases respectively, with 9 bases between them. The CDR3 has 12 residues. The CDR3: CASSYGRPEQFF. The DNA for the CDR3 is TGTGCCAGCAGTTATGGCAGGCCTGAGCAGTTCTTC.

Here the CDR3 reads CASSRQFRDPYGYTF. In DNA form, the CDR3 reads TGTGCCAGCAGTCGCCAGTTCAGGGACCCCTATGGCTACACCTTC. The V gene is TRBV11-2, the J gene TRBJ1-2; weak D call: TRBD1 (5 bases). Germline V gene data show CDR1 as SGHAT and CDR2 as FQNNGV. Trimming shortened V by 6 bases and J by 4 bases, and 18 bases separated the two germline ends. The CDR3 contains 15 residues.

This clonotype was recorded a few times. The V gene is TRBV10-1, the J gene TRBJ1-1; D gene unclear. V lost 0 bases and J 6 bases, leaving 8 bases between the germline ends. CDR1 WNHNN and CDR2 SYGVQD come from the germline V gene (reference sequence). The CDR3 runs to 13 residues. In DNA form, the CDR3 reads TGCGCCAGCAGTGAGTCAAGTATATCTGAAGCTTTCTTT. The encoded protein is CASSESSISEAFF.

The J gene is TRBJ1-1, the V gene TRBV10-3; D is undetermined. V was pared by 2 bases and J by 7 bases, with 14 bases between. Looked up from germline, CDR1 is ENHRY and CDR2 is SYGVKD. The CDR3 totals 14 residues. CDR3 bases: TGTGCCATCAGTGAGGGGGAGGAGCACATTGAAGCTTTCTTT. Translating gives CAISEGEEHIEAFF.

This clonotype was seen only a few times. V and J are TRBV12-3 or TRBV12-4 and TRBJ1-1; TRBD1 might be the D (5 bases). V gave up 4 bases and J gave up 1 base, with 10 bases separating them. The CDR3 has 14 amino acids. CDR3 loop: CASSSRDQNTEAFF. For the CDR3, the DNA is TGTGCCAGCAGTTCCCGGGACCAGAACACTGAAGCTTTCTTT.

This clonotype was seen once. The V gene is TRBV5-1, the J gene TRBJ2-5; TRBD1 agrees at 7 bases. In germline, CDR1 is SGHRS, CDR2 YFSETQ. This CDR3 contains 16 residues. V gave up 5 bases and J gave up 2 bases; unmatched junction bases: 12. The chain's CDR3 is CASSSRGQKLQETQYF. The CDR3 nucleotides read TGCGCCAGCAGTTCCCGGGGACAGAAACTTCAAGAGACCCAGTACTTC. The full variable domain, rest sourced from reference TRBV5-1 and TRBJ2-5, is KAGVTQTPRYLIKTRGQQVTLSCSPISGHRSVSWYQQTPGQGLQFLFEYFSETQRNKGNFPGRFSGRQFSNSRSEMNVSTLELGDSALYLCASSSRGQKLQETQYFGPGTRLLVL.

V gene TRBV12-3 or TRBV12-4 combines with J gene TRBJ2-1; D is perhaps TRBD1 (5 bases). The V gene lost 3 bases and the J gene lost 8 bases, with 14 bases spanning the gap. The CDR3 contains 14 residues. The CDR3 reads CASSLGRRSDEQFF. CDR3 DNA: TGTGCCAGCAGTTTGGGGCGCCGGTCGGATGAGCAGTTCTTC.

This rearrangement joins TRBV25-1 to TRBJ1-2, with 7 bases matching TRBD1. V shed 1 base and J 5 bases; nucleotides not matched to a gene: 4. Per germline, CDR1 MGHDK and CDR2 SYGVNS. This CDR3 spans 14 amino acids. The CDR3 loop reads CASSELGRGYGYTF. The CDR3 nucleotides are TGTGCCAGCAGTGAATTGGGCAGGGGGTATGGCTACACCTTC.

This clonotype appeared a few times. This rearrangement joins TRBV2 to TRBJ2-2; D ambiguous. V lost 7 bases to trimming and J lost 0 bases, with 9 bases between them. CDR1 and CDR2 (germline): SNHLY, FYNNEI. CDR3 length: 14 residues. CDR3 DNA sequence: TGTGCCAGCACCTGGGCAGCGAACACCGGGGAGCTGTTTTTT. Its translation is CASTWAANTGELFF.

The chain combines TRBV5-1 with TRBJ1-1; D perhaps matches TRBD1 (6 bases). The germline gives CDR1 SGHRS, CDR2 YFSETQ. The germline V and J ends were trimmed by 4 bases and 4 bases, with 17 bases remaining between them. This CDR3 comprises 15 residues. The CDR3 spells CASSLLITGSTEAFF. DNA of the CDR3: TGCGCCAGCAGCCTACTGATCACAGGGAGCACTGAAGCTTTCTTT.